The clone carrying this T cell receptor (beta chain) has more than one count but fewer than ten. Its cognate antigen is unknown. The whole isolated RNA underwent reverse transcription, so sequencing captured expressed TCRB transcripts. The data were produced by immunoSEQ multiplex PCR, yet TCRdb's version contains in-frame clones alone and is incomplete. The repertoire holds fewer than 400,000 clones, with approximately 9.7% as singletons. The sample originates from a study of beta chain features in type 1 diabetes. Study-level results: Significant though moderate, a shortening of TCRB CDR3s appeared in all four CD4+ subsets of Type 1 diabetes patients. Whether TCRB rearrangement is influenced by HLA type was left unresolved in this analysis.

The CDR3 runs to 17 residues. This clonotype originated in a man under 40 with type 1 diabetes. The chain combines TRBV12-2 with TRBJ2-6. TRBV12-2 is a known pseudogene. The sample consisted of central memory CD4+ T cells from blood. The CDR3 spells CASRLAARRSGANVLTF. The CDR3 DNA reads as TGTGCAAGTCGCTTAGCCGCCAGGCGGTCTGGGGCCAACGTCCTGACTTTC.